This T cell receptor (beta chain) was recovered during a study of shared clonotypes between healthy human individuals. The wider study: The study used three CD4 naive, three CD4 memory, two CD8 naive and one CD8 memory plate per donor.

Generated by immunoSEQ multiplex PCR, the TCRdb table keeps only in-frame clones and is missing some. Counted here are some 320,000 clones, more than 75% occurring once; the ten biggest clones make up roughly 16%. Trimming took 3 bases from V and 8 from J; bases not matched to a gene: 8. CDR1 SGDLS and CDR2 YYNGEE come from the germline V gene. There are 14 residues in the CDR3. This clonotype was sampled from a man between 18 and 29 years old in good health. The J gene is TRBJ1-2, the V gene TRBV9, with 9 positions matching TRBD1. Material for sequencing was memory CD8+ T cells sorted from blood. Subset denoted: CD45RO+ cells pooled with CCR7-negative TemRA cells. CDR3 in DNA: TGTGCCAGCAGCGCACCCGGGACAGGGAACGGCTACACCTTC. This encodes CASSAPGTGNGYTF.